The 5 T cell receptor beta chains in this list originate from one sample, sequenced in a study of shared clonotypes between healthy human individuals. Produced via immunoSEQ multiplex PCR; TCRdb's table is partial and in-frame only. The repertoire has 490,000 or so clones, 75% to 85% of them found once; the top ten carry 10% to 15%. The specimen was PBMCs. These receptors all come from a woman between 40 and 50 years old in good health. Some clones in this sample may be carry-over from other donors' samples.

This clone was observed once. The V and J genes are TRBV9 and TRBJ2-2, with 8 bases fitting TRBD2. Germline trimming cut 3 bases from V and 4 bases from J; bases unmatched to any gene: 5. Germline V lookup: CDR1 SGDLS, CDR2 YYNGEE. This CDR3 contains 15 residues. CDR3: CASSARGGTTGELFF. Written as DNA, the CDR3 is TGTGCCAGCAGCGCCCGGGGGGGGACCACCGGGGAGCTGTTTTTT. The whole variable domain, remainder taken from reference TRBV9 and TRBJ2-2, is DSGVTQTPKHLITATGQRVTLRCSPRSGDLSVYWYQQSLDQGLQFLIQYYNGEERAKGNILERFSAQQFPDLHSELNLSSLELGDSALYFCASSARGGTTGELFFGEGSRLTVL.

This clone was seen at least ten times. CDR3: CASSPRRTGGERNTIYF. Written as DNA, the CDR3 is TGTGCCAGCAGTCCGCGCCGGACAGGGGGCGAGCGAAACACCATATATTTT. The rearrangement links TRBV27 to TRBJ1-3; 11 positions agree with TRBD1. The CDR3 runs to 17 residues. The V gene's germline CDR1 is MNHEY and CDR2 SMNVEV (reference sequence). J was trimmed by 5 bases and V by 5 bases; bases with no gene match: 11.

The rearrangement uses TRBV28 and TRBJ2-3; 8 bases match TRBD2. Germline CDR1 MDHEN, CDR2 SYDVKM. With 6 bases clipped from V and 4 bases from J, the junction kept 9 bases outside the gene matches. The CDR3 spans 15 residues. CDR3 sequence: CASSPGGSRSDTQYF. CDR3 sequence (DNA): TGTGCCAGCAGCCCGGGAGGGAGTCGATCAGATACGCAGTATTTT. The full variable domain, with the rest looked up from reference TRBV28 and TRBJ2-3, is DVKVTQSSRYLVKRTGEKVFLECVQDMDHENMFWYRQDPGLGLRLIYFSYDVKMKEKGDIPEGYSVSREKKERFSLILESASTNQTSMYLCASSPGGSRSDTQYFGPGTRLTVL.

This chain links TRBV5-6 with TRBJ2-2; 9 bases fit TRBD1. V shed 4 bases and J 1 base; nucleotides not matched to a gene: 5. Germline V gene lookup returns CDR1 SGHDT and CDR2 YYEEEE. The CDR3 is 16 residues long. This CDR3 is CASSRGQGLNTGELFF. In nucleotides, the CDR3 is TGTGCCAGCAGCCGGGGACAGGGTTTGAACACCGGGGAGCTGTTTTTT.

This clone was recorded only once. This chain uses TRBV5-1 with TRBJ1-4; 8 bases map to TRBD1. V shed 3 bases and J 5 bases; nucleotides not matched to a gene: 6. Germline loops: CDR1 SGHRS, CDR2 YFSETQ. The CDR3 totals 15 residues. CDR3 sequence: CASSYGTGRNEKLFF. In DNA, the CDR3 is TGCGCCAGCAGCTACGGGACAGGTAGAAATGAAAAACTGTTTTTT.